This is a list of T cell receptor beta chains from one sample in a study of blood T cell repertoires in COVID-19. Using immunoSEQ multiplex PCR, the repertoire was profiled, and TCRdb retains in-frame clones only, with some absent. The table lists about 94,000 clones, approximately 87% of them singletons. Sequenced input: peripheral blood. The source of these receptors is a human donor with acute or convalescent COVID-19. The donor label of this sample is uncertain. Both conserved end residues are part of each CDR3. The D gene is left open where the match is weak. Only part of the rows carry a size: once, few, many, or a class if the clone is expanded.

TRBV28	-	TRBJ2-3	TRBD2	TGTGCCAGTCGGACTAGCGGGTCTACAGATACGCAGTATTTT	CASRTSGSTDTQYF
TRBV11-3	few	TRBJ1-1	-	TGTGCCAGCGGCCGCTGGACTGAAGCTTTCTTT	CASGRWTEAFF
TRBV7-9	-	TRBJ2-7	TRBD1	TGTGCCAGCAGTTCACCGGGACAGGGGATCTACGAGCAGTACTTC	CASSSPGQGIYEQYF
TRBV29-1	-	TRBJ1-2	-	TGCAGCGTTGAGTCGGGCTATGGCTACACCTTC	CSVESGYGYTF
TRBV4-3	-	TRBJ2-4	TRBD2	TGCGCCAGCAGCCAAACAGGGCCCGGGGGGGGGTTAGCCAAAAACATTCAGTACTTC	CASSQTGPGGGLAKNIQYF
TRBV9	once	TRBJ2-3	-	TGTGCCAGCAGCCCCCGACAGGACACAGATACGCAGTATTTT	CASSPRQDTDTQYF
TRBV7-9	-	TRBJ1-2	-	TGTGCCAGCAGCTTGGGCGTCGCTTCTAACTATGGCTACACCTTC	CASSLGVASNYGYTF
TRBV11-3	-	TRBJ2-6	TRBD1	TGTGCCAGCAGCCCAGGGGGCGGCGGGGCCAACGTCCTGACTTTC	CASSPGGGGANVLTF
TRBV24-1	-	TRBJ2-1	-	TGTGCCACCAGTGATTCACGGGGATACTACAATGAGCAGTTCTTC	CATSDSRGYYNEQFF
TRBV3-1/TRBV3-2	-	TRBJ2-7	-	TGTGCCAGCAGCCAAGGGGCATTTGACAGTAACGAGCAGTACTTC	CASSQGAFDSNEQYF
TRBV19	-	TRBJ1-6	-	TGTGCCAGTAGTATAGAAACAGGGCAGTCACCCCTCCACTTT	CASSIETGQSPLHF
TRBV19	-	TRBJ2-3	-	TGTGCCAGTAGTATAAGGGGGGGCAGAACAGATACGCAGTATTTT	CASSIRGGRTDTQYF
TRBV11-2	once	TRBJ1-4	-	TGTGCCAGCAGCTCCAGGGCAACTAATGAAAAACTGTTTTTT	CASSSRATNEKLFF
TRBV9	-	TRBJ2-3	TRBD2	TGTGCCAGCACCAAAGGGGCTAGCGGGGCGGCAACAGATACGCAGTATTTT	CASTKGASGAATDTQYF
TRBV28	-	TRBJ2-2	-	TGTGCCAGCAGTCGCGCTACCGGGGAGCTGTTTTTT	CASSRATGELFF
TRBV3-1/TRBV3-2	-	TRBJ1-1	TRBD1	TGTGCCAGCAGCCAAGATGGGACAGGGAACACTGAAGCTTTCTTT	CASSQDGTGNTEAFF
TRBV5-1	-	TRBJ2-5	TRBD2	TGCGCCAGCAGCTTTGCCGGGGGGGCCGAGACCCAGTACTTC	CASSFAGGAETQYF
TRBV28	-	TRBJ2-3	TRBD2	TGTGCCAGCAGTCGACTAGCGGGGGCCGACACAGATACGCAGTATTTT	CASSRLAGADTDTQYF
TRBV3-1/TRBV3-2	-	TRBJ2-3	-	TGTGCCAGCAGCCAAGGGGGGCCTGGCACAGATACGCAGTATTTT	CASSQGGPGTDTQYF
TRBV7-9	-	TRBJ1-6	-	TGTGCCAGCAAGCCGAGCTCCTATAATTCACCCCTCCACTTT	CASKPSSYNSPLHF
TRBV25-1	-	TRBJ2-1	-	TGTGCCAGCAGTGCCGAGGGGACTCCCAATGAGCAGTTCTTC	CASSAEGTPNEQFF
TRBV5-1	-	TRBJ1-2	TRBD1	TGCGCCAGCAGTCGGGACAGGGGTGGCTACACCTTC	CASSRDRGGYTF
TRBV28	few	TRBJ1-1	-	TGTGCCAGCAGTTCAGGGGTAGGGAACACTGAAGCTTTCTTT	CASSSGVGNTEAFF
TRBV5-4	-	TRBJ1-3	TRBD1	TGTGCCAGCAGCTTGGAAGGCAGGGGGCCTGGAAACACCATATATTTT	CASSLEGRGPGNTIYF
TRBV5-3	-	TRBJ1-6	TRBD1	TGTGCCAGAAGCCCCAGGGGGGACAGCAATTCACCCCTCCACTTT	CARSPRGDSNSPLHF
TRBV19	-	TRBJ1-4	-	TGTGCCAGCAAAACAGGGTCTACTAATGAAAAACTGTTTTTT	CASKTGSTNEKLFF
TRBV19	-	TRBJ1-3	TRBD1	TGTGCCACCACGGACAGGTCTGGAAACACCATATATTTT	CATTDRSGNTIYF
TRBV5-1	-	TRBJ2-3	TRBD2	TGCGCCAGCAGCCCTGGATTGGCTAGCGGTAGCACAGATACGCAGTATTTT	CASSPGLASGSTDTQYF
TRBV10-3	-	TRBJ1-2	-	TGTGCCATCAGTGAGTCAGGGGTTGGCTACACCTTC	CAISESGVGYTF
TRBV6-2/TRBV6-3	-	TRBJ1-1	-	TGTGCCAGCAGTTATATGAGGACGGTTGGGGAGGCCACTGAAGCTTTCTTT	CASSYMRTVGEATEAFF
TRBV5-4	-	TRBJ1-2	-	TGTGCCAGCAGCTTGGCCCGGGAGGGCTATGGCTACACCTTC	CASSLAREGYGYTF
TRBV7-9	-	TRBJ2-1	-	TGTGCCAGCAGCCCGGCGGGGTGGAGCAATGAGCAGTTCTTC	CASSPAGWSNEQFF
TRBV6-5	-	TRBJ2-7	-	TGTGCCAGCAGGCGGACAGCCGGTTCTCCCTACGAGCAGTACTTC	CASRRTAGSPYEQYF
TRBV7-2	once	TRBJ2-1	TRBD2	TGTGCCAGCAGCTTCCTAGGACTAGCGGGGGACAATGAGCAGTTCTTC	CASSFLGLAGDNEQFF
TRBV7-2	-	TRBJ2-4	TRBD2	TGTGCCAGCAGCCCGATCCTAGGTACTAGCGTCCAAAACATTCAGTACTTC	CASSPILGTSVQNIQYF
TRBV5-4	-	TRBJ2-1	TRBD2	TGTGCCAGCAGCTCCTTGGGGCGGGGGGGCTACAATGAGCAGTTCTTC	CASSSLGRGGYNEQFF
TRBV5-4	-	TRBJ2-2	TRBD2	TGTGCCAGCAGCTTGGGGCTAGCGGGGGGTACCGGGGAGCTGTTTTTT	CASSLGLAGGTGELFF
TRBV27	-	TRBJ1-1	-	TGTGCCAGCAGTTTACAGGGGACGAACACTGAAGCTTTCTTT	CASSLQGTNTEAFF
TRBV15	-	TRBJ2-7	TRBD1	TGTGCCACCAGCAGAGAGACAGGGGGAAATTATGGGCAGTACTTC	CATSRETGGNYGQYF